This T cell receptor (beta chain) was sequenced in a study of tumor T cells in aggressive B-cell lymphoma. Here immunoSEQ multiplex PCR was the method, and the copy in TCRdb shows in-frame clones only, minus some. The data contain 7,000 to 9,500 clones, roughly 85% of them singletons. The germline gives CDR1 SGDLS, CDR2 YYNGEE. This CDR3 comprises 17 residues. Unmatched junction bases numbered 3, after V lost 3 bases and J lost 2 bases. This TCR was recovered from an adult with diffuse large B cell lymphoma. Sequenced input: tumor tissue. The rearrangement joins TRBV9 to TRBJ2-1; TRBD2 matches at 15 bases. In DNA, the CDR3 is TGTGCCAGCAGCGGCAGGACTAGCGGGGGGGCCTACAATGAGCAGTTCTTC. Amino acid sequence: CASSGRTSGGAYNEQFF. The whole variable domain, filled in from reference TRBV9 and TRBJ2-1, reads DSGVTQTPKHLITATGQRVTLRCSPRSGDLSVYWYQQSLDQGLQFLIQYYNGEERAKGNILERFSAQQFPDLHSELNLSSLELGDSALYFCASSGRTSGGAYNEQFFGPGTRLTVL.